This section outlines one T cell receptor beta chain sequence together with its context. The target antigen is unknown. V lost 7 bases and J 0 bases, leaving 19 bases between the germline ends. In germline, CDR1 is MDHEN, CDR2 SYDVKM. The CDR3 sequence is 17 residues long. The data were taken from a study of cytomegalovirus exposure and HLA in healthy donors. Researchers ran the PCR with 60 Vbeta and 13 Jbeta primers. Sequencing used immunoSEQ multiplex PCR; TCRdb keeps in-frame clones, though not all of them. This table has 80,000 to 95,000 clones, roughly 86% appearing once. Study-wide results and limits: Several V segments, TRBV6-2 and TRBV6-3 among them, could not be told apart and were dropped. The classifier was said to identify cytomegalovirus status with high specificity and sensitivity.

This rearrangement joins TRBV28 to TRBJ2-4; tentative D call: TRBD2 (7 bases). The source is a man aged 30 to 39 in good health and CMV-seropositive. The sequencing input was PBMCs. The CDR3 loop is CASTSGGLRIAKNIQYF. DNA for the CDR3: TGTGCCAGCACCTCCGGGGGGCTTAGGATAGCCAAAAACATTCAGTACTTC.